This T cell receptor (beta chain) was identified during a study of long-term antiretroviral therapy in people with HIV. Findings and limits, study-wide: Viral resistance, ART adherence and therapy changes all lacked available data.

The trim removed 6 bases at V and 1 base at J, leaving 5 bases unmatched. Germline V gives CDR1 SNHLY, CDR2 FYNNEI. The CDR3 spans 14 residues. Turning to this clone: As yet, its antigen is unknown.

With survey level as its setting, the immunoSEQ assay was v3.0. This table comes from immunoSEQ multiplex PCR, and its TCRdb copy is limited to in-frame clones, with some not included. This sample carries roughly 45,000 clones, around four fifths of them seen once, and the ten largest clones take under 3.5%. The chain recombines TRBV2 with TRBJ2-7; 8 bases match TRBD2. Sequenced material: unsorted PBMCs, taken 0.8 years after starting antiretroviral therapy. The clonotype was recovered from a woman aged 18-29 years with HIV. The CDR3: CASRPTGGSYEQYF. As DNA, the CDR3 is TGTGCCAGCAGACCGACGGGGGGGTCCTACGAGCAGTACTTC.